This TCR beta chain stems from a study of metastatic and nonmetastatic thyroid tumors. Study overall: Repertoire data that came from the blood and tumor or nodule tissue of malignant and benign thyroid patients were compared.

Study-level findings and limits: It was reportedly found that TCR beta diversity was significantly higher in malignant thyroid tumors than in benign nodules, a difference seen in both blood and tumor samples.

Trimming stripped 1 base from V and 5 bases from J, with 18 bases between. Per the germline V gene, CDR1 is SNHLY and CDR2 is FYNNEI. There are 16 residues in the CDR3. All patients were untreated before thyroid surgery. Concerning this clone: Its antigen is as yet unknown. This may come from a read error, since a much larger clone is one base off. This specimen includes other DNA sequences encoding the same CDR3.

Authors' data handling: A classifier of distant metastasis in papillary thyroid cancer was built from CDR3 differences (across clinicopathological groups). TCRdb reanalyzed the PCR reads with MiXCR. The V and J calls and clone size are TCRdb's, not the authors'. The data show some 23,000 clones, with roughly 23% seen just once and about 12% held by the top ten. Sample: tumor tissue. The rearrangement links TRBV2 to TRBJ2-7, with D possibly matching TRBD2 (7 bases). The receptor's source is a female donor with papillary thyroid cancer or a benign thyroid nodule (not recorded which). Some clones in this sample may be carry-over from other donors' samples. This chain's CDR3 is CASSEGWGGRVDEQYF. The CDR3 coding sequence is TGTGCCAGCAGTGAAGGTTGGGGGGGCAGGGTCGACGAGCAGTACTTC.